What follows are 24 T cell receptor beta chains derived from one specimen sequenced in a study of T-cell memory formation after mild COVID-19. TCRdb independently ran MiXCR on the 5' RACE reads; one entry per CDR3 protein. In the table there are about 88,000 distinct CDR3 sequences, around a quarter of which are singletons. Sequencing used PBMCs or a T cell subset sorted from them (not recorded which). The source of these receptors is a man aged 18 to 35 who had mild COVID-19 (a few samples of this study predate the infection). Cell type and time point are not known.

V usage is TRBV7-9 and J usage is TRBJ2-1; 7 bases align to TRBD2. The CDR3 covers 14 residues. Germline assignment: CDR1 SEHNR and CDR2 FQNEAQ (reference sequence). V lost 5 bases, J lost 8 bases, and 9 bases stayed unmatched. CDR3 DNA: TGTGCCAGCAGCGTTGACGAACGGGGGGATGAGCAGTTCTTC. Protein product: CASSVDERGDEQFF.

This clonotype came up a few times. The chain employs TRBV7-8 and TRBJ1-2, with D possibly TRBD1 on 6 matching bases. This CDR3 comprises 16 residues. Germline-derived CDR1 and CDR2 are SGHVS and FQNEAQ. V lost 1 base and J lost 3, with 15 bases in between. DNA for the CDR3: TGTGCCAGCAGCTTAGGCCCGTCGGCAGGGGACTATGGCTACACCTTC. It specifies CASSLGPSAGDYGYTF. The whole variable domain, filled in from reference TRBV7-8 and TRBJ1-2, reads GAGVSQSPRYKVAKRGQDVALRCDPISGHVSLFWYQQALGQGPEFLTYFQNEAQLDKSGLPSDRFFAERPEGSVSTLKIQRTQQEDSAVYLCASSLGPSAGDYGYTFGSGTRLTVV.

The CDR3 loop reads CASRPLGRGGTTDTQYF. Here the CDR3 DNA reads TGTGCCAGCAGACCCCTGGGGCGGGGGGGGACCACAGATACGCAGTATTTT. The chain combines TRBV27 with TRBJ2-3; the match to TRBD2 covers 9 bases. The length of the CDR3 is 17 residues. V was pared by 6 bases and J by 2 bases, with 12 bases of the junction left unmatched. The V gene's germline CDR1 is MNHEY and CDR2 SMNVEV (reference sequence).

This clonotype was seen a few times. This sequence joins TRBV11-2 and TRBJ1-1; 7 positions agree with TRBD1. The CDR3 is 12 residues long. V dropped 6 bases and J dropped 5; count of bases not matched to a gene: 3. The germline gives CDR1 SGHAT, CDR2 FQNNGV. The CDR3 nucleotides read TGTGCCAGCAGGACACAGGGGACTGAAGCTTTCTTT. Protein sequence: CASRTQGTEAFF.

The CDR3 sequence: CASSLGAFTDTQYF. The CDR3 DNA reads TGTGCCAGCAGCTTAGGTGCTTTCACAGATACGCAGTATTTT. The chain is built from TRBV7-9 and TRBJ2-3, with no clear D. This CDR3 spans 14 amino acids. Deletions cut 1 base from V and 2 bases from J, with 7 bases between. Germline V gives CDR1 SEHNR, CDR2 FQNEAQ (reference sequence).

In this sample, this clonotype turned up a few times. J is TRBJ2-4 and V is TRBV7-9, with D perhaps matching TRBD2 (6 bases). In germline, CDR1 is SEHNR, CDR2 FQNEAQ (reference sequence). The ends were cut back, 5 bases at V and 10 bases at J, with 21 bases in the middle. The CDR3 has 15 residues. DNA of the CDR3: TGTGCCAGCAGCCCGATTGGGGCGGGGTATGAAATTCAGTACTTC. Translating it yields CASSPIGAGYEIQYF.

This chain uses TRBV14 with TRBJ1-4; 7 bases match TRBD1. The CDR3 is made up of 16 amino acids. CDR1 is SGHDN and CDR2 is FVKESK in the germline V gene. Trimming at V came to 0 bases and at J to 6 bases, leaving 7 bases not matched to a gene. CDR3 protein: CASSQDRGQTYEKLFF. The CDR3 coding sequence is TGTGCCAGCAGCCAAGATCGGGGACAGACTTATGAAAAACTGTTTTTT. Based on the CDR3 plus reference TRBV14 and TRBJ1-4, the full variable domain is EAGVTQFPSHSVIEKGQTVTLRCDPISGHDNLYWYRRVMGKEIKFLLHFVKESKQDESGMPNNRFLAERTGGTYSTLKVQPAELEDSGVYFCASSQDRGQTYEKLFFGSGTQLSVL.

This chain connects TRBV7-9 to TRBJ1-2; 7 nucleotides match TRBD1. The CDR3 totals 13 residues. Germline loops: CDR1 SEHNR, CDR2 FQNEAQ (reference sequence). Trimming took 5 bases from V and 4 from J; bases not matched to a gene: 4. The CDR3 spells CASSLTGTYGYTF. The CDR3 DNA reads TGTGCCAGCAGCCTGACAGGGACCTATGGCTACACCTTC.

This chain links TRBV7-2 with TRBJ1-5, with D perhaps matching TRBD1 (6 bases). The V and J ends lost 5 bases and 4 bases respectively, with 15 bases between them. This CDR3 is 15 amino acids long. Looked up from germline, CDR1 is SGHTA and CDR2 is FQGNSA. The CDR3 sequence: CASSPIGGRNQPQHF. The CDR3, as DNA: TGTGCCAGCAGCCCCATCGGGGGCAGGAATCAGCCCCAGCATTTT.

This clonotype was seen only a few times. The chain carries TRBV7-2 and TRBJ1-1; D ambiguous. V lost 1 base and J 7 bases, leaving 13 bases between the germline ends. The CDR3 is made up of 14 amino acids. CDR1 is SGHTA, CDR2 FQGNSA, per germline. The CDR3 nucleotides are TGTGCCAGCAGCTTAGACGCTGTCGGTCGTGAAGCTTTCTTT. It specifies CASSLDAVGREAFF.

The chain uses TRBV4-1 and TRBJ2-7, with D possibly being TRBD1 (6 bases). This CDR3 comprises 14 residues. Germline CDR1 reads MGHRA; CDR2 reads YSYEKL. The V and J ends lost 3 bases and 3 bases respectively, with 12 bases between them. CDR3 in DNA: TGCGCCAGCAGCCATTCCGAGGGGGACTACGAGCAGTACTTC. This translates into CASSHSEGDYEQYF.

This clonotype was detected ten times or more. The chain carries TRBV4-1 and TRBJ2-5; D gene unclear. Germline V gives CDR1 MGHRA, CDR2 YSYEKL. The CDR3 is 15 residues long. Trimming shortened V by 0 bases and J by 2 bases, and 10 bases separated the two germline ends. As DNA, the CDR3 is TGCGCCAGCAGCCAAGATCCCCTGATACAAGAGACCCAGTACTTC. Its translation is CASSQDPLIQETQYF.

This clonotype showed up just a few times. This rearrangement joins TRBV5-1 to TRBJ2-3; possibly TRBD1 or TRBD2 for D (6 bases each). The V end was cut by 6 bases, the J end by 4 bases, with 9 bases between. This CDR3 contains 12 residues. Germline loops: CDR1 SGHRS, CDR2 YFSETQ. The CDR3 DNA sequence: TGCGCCAGCAATAGGGGGGCAGATACGCAGTATTTT. Translated, it gives CASNRGADTQYF.

This rearrangement joins TRBV2 to TRBJ2-3; D possibly matches TRBD1 or TRBD2 (8 bases each). Germline V gene data show CDR1 as SNHLY and CDR2 as FYNNEI. This CDR3 has 16 residues. Trimming took 11 bases from V and 2 from J, leaving 23 bases between them. DNA of the CDR3: TGTGCCGGGGCGCGGGGGGACAGGACAAACACAGATACGCAGTATTTT. This encodes CAGARGDRTNTDTQYF.

This clonotype showed up just a few times. V is TRBV6-5 and J is TRBJ1-1; D is uncertain. Germline V lookup: CDR1 MNHEY, CDR2 SVGAGI. The CDR3 is made up of 15 amino acids. The V and J ends lost 0 bases and 2 bases respectively, with 10 bases between them. CDR3 in amino acids: CASSYSPGSNTEAFF. The CDR3 bases are TGTGCCAGCAGTTACTCACCAGGTAGTAACACTGAAGCTTTCTTT.

As DNA, the CDR3 is TGCGCCAGCAGCTTGGAAGGGGGCCCAACCGGCTACACCTTC. Protein product: CASSLEGGPTGYTF. J is TRBJ1-2 and V is TRBV5-1; 7 positions agree with TRBD1. This CDR3 spans 14 amino acids. V was pared by 0 bases and J by 8 bases, with 7 bases of the junction left unmatched. Germline-derived CDR1 and CDR2 are SGHRS and YFSETQ.

V gene TRBV5-4 combines with J gene TRBJ1-2, with 12 bases lining up with TRBD1. V lost 3 bases and J lost 5; bases outside the gene matches: 5. The length of the CDR3 is 15 residues. Germline-derived CDR1 and CDR2 are SGHNT and YYREEE (reference sequence). The CDR3 DNA follows: TGTGCCAGCAGCTGGGGACAGGGGGCTCGGTATGGCTACACCTTC. This codes for CASSWGQGARYGYTF.

The CDR3: CASSSAGPRDTEAFF. DNA of the CDR3: TGTGCCAGCAGTAGCGCCGGGCCAAGGGACACTGAAGCTTTCTTT. J is TRBJ1-1 and V is TRBV13; no firm D call. Deletions cut 6 bases from V and 3 bases from J, with 17 bases between. The CDR3 consists of 15 residues. Germline CDR1 PRHDT, CDR2 FYEKMQ (reference sequence).

This rearrangement joins TRBV9 to TRBJ1-1; D is unresolved. This CDR3 has 13 residues. Germline values: CDR1 SGDLS, CDR2 YYNGEE. Trimming shortened V by 4 bases and J by 9 bases, and 16 bases separated the two germline ends. The CDR3 nucleotides read TGTGCCAGCAGCCCCCTGCCAGGTCGGAAAGCTTTCTTT. Encoded protein: CASSPLPGRKAFF.

This clonotype has just a few counts. The chain uses TRBV9 and TRBJ1-1; weak D call: TRBD1 (5 bases). V was trimmed by 3 bases and J by 8 bases, leaving 11 bases between them. The CDR3 runs 12 residues. Germline CDR1 and CDR2: SGDLS and YYNGEE. The CDR3 loop is CASSGLGREAFF. For the CDR3, the DNA is TGTGCCAGCAGCGGCCTGGGACGGGAAGCTTTCTTT.

In its sample, this clonotype was seen a few times. This chain connects TRBV7-2 to TRBJ2-7; no reliable D call. CDR1 and CDR2 (germline): SGHTA, FQGNSA. The CDR3 is 13 residues long. Trimming pared 5 bases from V and 4 bases from J, leaving 12 bases between. The CDR3 loop reads CASSPKRQYEQYF. CDR3 nucleotides: TGTGCCAGCAGCCCGAAGAGGCAGTACGAGCAGTACTTC.

The J gene is TRBJ2-2, the V gene TRBV7-2; D gene uncertain. V was clipped by 6 bases and J by 6 bases, with 11 bases between them. CDR1 is SGHTA, CDR2 FQGNSA, per germline. The length of the CDR3 is 13 residues. CDR3 DNA: TGTGCCAGCAGTTCGGACGCCGCCGGGGAGCTGTTTTTT. Its protein product is CASSSDAAGELFF.

The table lists this clonotype with a few counts. This chain connects TRBV5-1 to TRBJ1-1; D call uncertain. CDR1 SGHRS and CDR2 YFSETQ come from the germline V gene. CDR3 length: 15 residues. V was shortened by 4 bases and J by 2 bases, with 15 bases between the two germline ends. The CDR3: CASSLEGGSNTEAFF. The CDR3 bases are TGCGCCAGCAGCCTGGAGGGAGGGTCCAACACTGAAGCTTTCTTT.

In the case of this clonotype: A much larger clone lies a single base off, so this may be a read error. This sequence joins TRBV4-1 and TRBJ2-4; D gene ambiguous. The CDR3 runs 11 residues. Germline V gene data show CDR1 as MGHRA and CDR2 as YSYEKL. CDR3 region: CASRQGSGQYF. The CDR3, as DNA: TGCGCCAGCAGACAAGGATCCGGTCAGTACTTC.